This passage covers 8 T cell receptor beta chains from one sample sequenced in a study of T-cell reconstitution after alpha-beta-depleted transplantation in children listed by TCRdb under 2016. The sample's treatment or condition, from its label and the paper: allogeneic hematopoietic cell transplantation with graft depleted of TCRalphabeta T cells and CD19 B cells. Library preparation was by PCR. TCRdb shows the sequencer as Illumina HiSeq 2500. Molecular barcoding was employed in the preparation of TCR libraries, with unique molecular identifiers being used to normalize TCRbeta repertoire quantification. The public reads were reprocessed in TCRdb via fastp at Q25 and MiXCR, keeping in-frame beta chains. Every CDR3 protein is listed once, alongside the most common genes and DNA of its rows. This sample comprises fewer than 400,000 distinct CDR3 sequences, more than 20% of them detected only once. Approximately 11% of the sample rests with the top ten.

The specimen comprised PBMCs, mostly from graft donor cells, sampled 180 days after TCRalphabeta/CD19-depleted stem cell transplant. The receptors come from a male patient younger than 18 who had a stem cell transplant for acute lymphoblastic leukemia, so the T cells may come from the graft donor.

The chain links TRBV5-1 to TRBJ2-1, with TRBD2 matching over 12 bases. V shed 2 bases and J 4 bases; nucleotides not matched to a gene: 10. The CDR3 runs 18 residues. Germline CDR1 reads SGHRS; CDR2 reads YFSETQ. CDR3 region: CASSLYLAGGDPYNEQFF. CDR3 DNA: TGCGCCAGCAGCTTATATCTAGCGGGAGGGGATCCTTACAATGAGCAGTTCTTC.

This clonotype was detected only once. This sequence may be a read error, since a much larger clone differs from it by one base. The V and J genes are TRBV5-1 and TRBJ2-1; 12 bases are shared with TRBD2. The CDR3 consists of 15 residues. Germline V lookup: CDR1 SGHRS, CDR2 YFSETQ. Written as DNA, the CDR3 is TGCGCCTGCAGCTTCCTAGCGGGAGGGCCCAGTGAGCAGTTCTTC. Protein: CACSFLAGGPSEQFF.

This clonotype has more than one count but fewer than ten. V and J are TRBV12-3 or TRBV12-4 and TRBJ2-7; maybe TRBD2 (6 bases). The length of the CDR3 is 19 residues. V lost 1 base, J lost 1 base, and 23 bases lay in between. This CDR3 reads CASSLVLFPVREDSYEQYF. The CDR3 coding sequence is TGTGCCAGCAGTTTAGTTCTCTTCCCAGTCAGGGAGGATTCCTACGAGCAGTACTTC.

This clonotype was counted ten times or more. The chain couples TRBV5-6 to TRBJ2-3; D possibly corresponds to TRBD1 (5 bases). The V gene's germline CDR1 is SGHDT and CDR2 YYEEEE. V lost 4 bases and J lost 4, with 13 bases in between. The CDR3 is 14 residues long. CDR3 in DNA: TGTGCCAGCAGCATACAGGATTGGGCAGATACGCAGTATTTT. Translated, it gives CASSIQDWADTQYF.

The V gene is TRBV7-3, the J gene TRBJ1-1; D is ambiguous. Trimming stripped 8 bases from V and 2 bases from J, with 12 bases between. This CDR3 comprises 13 residues. Looked up from germline, CDR1 is SGHTA and CDR2 is FQGTGA. The CDR3 bases are TGTGCCAGCGCCCCCACTGATAACACTGAAGCTTTCTTT. This gives the protein CASAPTDNTEAFF.

This clonotype was detected only a few times. V gene TRBV7-8 combines with J gene TRBJ1-4; D gene ambiguous. The germline V gene encodes CDR1 SGHVS and CDR2 FQNEAQ. The CDR3 consists of 15 residues. V shed 0 bases and J shed 0 bases, with 5 bases lying between them. Here the CDR3 DNA reads TGTGCCAGCAGCTTAGCGAGGACAACTAATGAAAAACTGTTTTTT. Translation: CASSLARTTNEKLFF.

The chain uses TRBV20-1 and TRBJ2-7, with TRBD2 matching 13 bases. CDR1 is DFQATT, CDR2 SNEGSKA, per germline (reference sequence). J was trimmed by 6 bases and V by 4 bases; bases with no gene match: 12. This CDR3 comprises 16 residues. The CDR3 sequence: CSATGLAGVFSLEQYF. The DNA for the CDR3 is TGCAGTGCTACCGGACTAGCGGGAGTGTTTTCGCTCGAGCAGTACTTC.

This clonotype was counted only a few times. This chain uses TRBV29-1 with TRBJ1-6, with 10 bases identical to TRBD1. The trim removed 6 bases at V and 5 bases at J, leaving 7 bases unmatched. Germline assignment: CDR1 SQVTM and CDR2 ANQGSEA. This CDR3 is 15 amino acids long. The CDR3 spells CSVRTGGTNNSPLHF. CDR3 DNA sequence: TGCAGCGTAAGGACAGGGGGAACCAATAATTCACCCCTCCACTTT.